The present entry profiles one T cell receptor beta chain with its context. The CDR3 sequence is 15 residues long. V lost 4 bases, J lost 4 bases, and 14 bases lay in between. Germline values: CDR1 MGHDK, CDR2 SYGVNS. These data originate in a study of blood T cell repertoires in COVID-19. Original handling: From reference gene primer amplification, estimates of nucleated cell counts were derived. Some clones are missing from TCRdb's copy, which holds only in-frame ones; the method was immunoSEQ multiplex PCR. That table supplies the V and J calls and clone size; D and trimming were determined from the DNA. The sample carries about 88,000 clones, nearly 90% recorded once.

The V call is TRBV25-1, the J call TRBJ2-4; D unclear. Material for sequencing was peripheral blood. This sequence originates from a woman aged 80 or over with acute or convalescent COVID-19. CDR3 in DNA: TGTGCCAGCAGTGCGTTATCTGGCAGTAAAAACATTCAGTACTTC. Encoded protein: CASSALSGSKNIQYF. The full variable domain, completed using reference TRBV25-1 and TRBJ2-4, is EADIYQTPRYLVIGTGKKITLECSQTMGHDKMYWYQQDPGMELHLIHYSYGVNSTEKGDLSSESTVSRIRTEHFPLTLESARPSHTSQYLCASSALSGSKNIQYFGAGTRLSVL.